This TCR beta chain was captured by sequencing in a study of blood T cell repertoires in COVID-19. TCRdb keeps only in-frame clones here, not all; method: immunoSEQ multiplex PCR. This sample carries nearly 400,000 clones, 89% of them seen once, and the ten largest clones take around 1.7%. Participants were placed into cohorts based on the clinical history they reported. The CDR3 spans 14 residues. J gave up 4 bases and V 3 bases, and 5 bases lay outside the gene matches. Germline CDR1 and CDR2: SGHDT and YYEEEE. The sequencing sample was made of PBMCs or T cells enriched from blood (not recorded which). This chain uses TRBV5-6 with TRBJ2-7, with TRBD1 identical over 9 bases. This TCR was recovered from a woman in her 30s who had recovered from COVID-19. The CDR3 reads CASSWGQGVYEQYF. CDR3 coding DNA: TGTGCCAGCAGCTGGGGACAGGGTGTGTACGAGCAGTACTTC.